A selection of T cell receptor beta chains follows, all from one sample in a study of shared T cell receptors in the human thymus. The table came from immunoSEQ multiplex PCR; TCRdb's copy has only in-frame clones and leaves some out. The sample consists of hundreds of thousands of clones, about 87% of them appearing once. These sequences were also reported in another study, on human thymus T cells.

The sample was thymocytes. Every receptor here comes from a boy in the first two years of life with a congenital heart defect. Both conserved end residues are part of each CDR3. The D gene is left open where the match is weak. Part of the rows lack a size; the others show once, few, many or a class for expanded clones.

V gene: TRBV4-2; clone size: -; D gene: -; CDR3 protein: CASSQDGRGGYEQYF
V gene: TRBV28; clone size: once; D gene: TRBD2; CDR3 protein: CASSKEWMTSGRTDTQYF
V gene: TRBV6-5; clone size: -; D gene: -; CDR3 protein: CASSYSPDSFYEQYF
V gene: TRBV7-8; clone size: -; D gene: -; CDR3 protein: CASSLRQAEQFF
V gene: TRBV15; clone size: -; D gene: -; CDR3 protein: CATSTDINSNQPQHF
V gene: TRBV9; clone size: -; D gene: TRBD1; CDR3 protein: CASSVGQGHEKLFF
V gene: TRBV5-1; clone size: -; D gene: -; CDR3 protein: CASSLVAYLERFPYNEQFF
V gene: TRBV28; clone size: -; D gene: -; CDR3 protein: CASSLEGLLNEQYF
V gene: TRBV5-1; clone size: -; D gene: -; CDR3 protein: CASRPGHLPYEQYF
V gene: TRBV5-4; clone size: -; D gene: TRBD2; CDR3 protein: CASSLGRLAGGPGGANVLTF
V gene: TRBV4-3; clone size: -; D gene: TRBD1; CDR3 protein: CASSQAGGPAYGYTF
V gene: TRBV11-2; clone size: -; D gene: TRBD1; CDR3 protein: CASSPTRDRGLLNTEAFF
V gene: TRBV5-1; clone size: -; D gene: TRBD1; CDR3 protein: CASSLFSRGPYEQYF
V gene: TRBV7-9; clone size: -; D gene: -; CDR3 protein: CASSFEGGPHNEQFF
V gene: TRBV11-3; clone size: -; D gene: TRBD2; CDR3 protein: CASSLHHGLADGGVTGELFF
V gene: TRBV19; clone size: -; D gene: TRBD1; CDR3 protein: CASLGQTNTGELFF
V gene: TRBV2; clone size: -; D gene: TRBD1; CDR3 protein: CASSGDNRDRVFSSYEQYF
V gene: TRBV11-2; clone size: -; D gene: TRBD2; CDR3 protein: CASSYRPPGRGHEQYF
V gene: TRBV28; clone size: -; D gene: -; CDR3 protein: CASSSRRNNSPLHF
V gene: TRBV6-5; clone size: -; D gene: TRBD2; CDR3 protein: CASSYHGTSDNEQFF
V gene: TRBV10-2; clone size: -; D gene: TRBD2; CDR3 protein: CASSVGLGGRNNEQFF
V gene: TRBV7-3; clone size: -; D gene: -; CDR3 protein: CASMKVRHHEAFF
V gene: TRBV6-5; clone size: -; D gene: TRBD1; CDR3 protein: CASSYITGTGDGYF
V gene: TRBV7-9; clone size: -; D gene: -; CDR3 protein: CASSRPGVADTQYF
V gene: TRBV4-1; clone size: -; D gene: TRBD1; CDR3 protein: CASSQERDRGNQPQHF
V gene: TRBV6-1; clone size: once; D gene: TRBD1; CDR3 protein: CASSERDRASHEQYF
V gene: TRBV27; clone size: once; D gene: TRBD2; CDR3 protein: CASSLFGGLSYNEQFF
V gene: TRBV6-6; clone size: -; D gene: -; CDR3 protein: CASRDWGQLQETQYF
V gene: TRBV11-2; clone size: -; D gene: -; CDR3 protein: CASSSPDRVQETQYF
V gene: TRBV4-3; clone size: -; D gene: TRBD2; CDR3 protein: CASSQVERGENTGELFF
V gene: TRBV4-3; clone size: once; D gene: -; CDR3 protein: CASSQRQESNQPQHF
V gene: TRBV27; clone size: -; D gene: TRBD2; CDR3 protein: CASSPGLADPTHYEQYF
V gene: TRBV6-5; clone size: -; D gene: TRBD1; CDR3 protein: CASSNRGLNSPLHF
V gene: TRBV6-1; clone size: -; D gene: -; CDR3 protein: CASSERAGDYEQYF
V gene: TRBV19; clone size: -; D gene: TRBD1; CDR3 protein: CASSPRDRVHEQYF
V gene: TRBV27; clone size: -; D gene: TRBD1; CDR3 protein: CASRPWGRQGGSQPQHF
V gene: TRBV30; clone size: -; D gene: TRBD1; CDR3 protein: CAWSRQGTNEKLFF
V gene: TRBV27; clone size: -; D gene: TRBD1; CDR3 protein: CASSCDRANRTDTQYF
V gene: TRBV6-4; clone size: -; D gene: -; CDR3 protein: CASSGAGAPTDTQYF
V gene: TRBV15; clone size: -; D gene: -; CDR3 protein: CATSRGPGGGPANEKLFF
V gene: TRBV29-1; clone size: -; D gene: -; CDR3 protein: CSVEFRGGTEAFF
V gene: TRBV19; clone size: -; D gene: TRBD1; CDR3 protein: CASTPDRGHGYTF
V gene: TRBV9; clone size: -; D gene: TRBD2; CDR3 protein: CASSVGPSGRAPYNEQFF
V gene: TRBV4-1; clone size: -; D gene: -; CDR3 protein: CASSQDPGRDNQPQHF
V gene: TRBV12-5; clone size: -; D gene: TRBD2; CDR3 protein: CASGLRTSGRTGELFF
V gene: TRBV5-6; clone size: -; D gene: TRBD1; CDR3 protein: CASSPGTDQETQYF
V gene: TRBV4-3; clone size: once; D gene: -; CDR3 protein: CASSQGKRPWTDNSGANVLTF
V gene: TRBV5-6; clone size: once; D gene: TRBD1; CDR3 protein: CASSSRDRAWGYTF
V gene: TRBV28; clone size: -; D gene: -; CDR3 protein: CASSSPVLLNTGELFF